The next 25 T cell receptor beta chains were all read from a single sample in a study of blood T cell repertoires in COVID-19. Measured with immunoSEQ multiplex PCR; TCRdb has only the in-frame clones, and not every one. The table records approximately 45,000 clones, approximately 90% of them present only once. Sequences were obtained from peripheral blood. Source of these receptors: a man between 65 and 85 years old with acute or convalescent COVID-19.

The J gene is TRBJ1-3, the V gene TRBV7-2, with TRBD1 identical over 8 bases. Germline CDR1 is SGHTA and CDR2 is FQGNSA. The CDR3 sequence is 18 residues long. Trimming removed 3 bases from V and 0 bases from J; junction bases left unmatched: 10. CDR3 bases: TGTGCCAGCAGCTTTAAAGGGACAGGTTCCTTCTCTGGAAACACCATATATTTT. Translation: CASSFKGTGSFSGNTIYF.

This chain uses TRBV11-3 with TRBJ1-2; D gene uncertain. The CDR3 loop spans 17 amino acids. Germline V CDR1 and CDR2: SGHNT, YENEEA. The V and J ends lost 5 bases and 8 bases respectively, with 27 bases between them. The CDR3 here is CASSLSPRLTIKDGYTF. The DNA of the CDR3 is TGTGCCAGCAGCCTATCTCCACGACTGACTATTAAGGACGGCTACACCTTC.

This clone was found once. The rearrangement uses TRBV28 and TRBJ1-4; 7 nucleotides match TRBD1. J lost 8 bases, V lost 8 bases, and 11 bases had no gene match. CDR1 is MDHEN, CDR2 SYDVKM, per germline. The CDR3 extends over 14 amino acids. In DNA form, the CDR3 reads TGTGCCAGCCGAGGGGGACAGAGGGGCGAAAAACTGTTTTTT. This encodes CASRGGQRGEKLFF.

The rearrangement joins TRBV6-5 to TRBJ2-5; D gene uncertain. With 5 bases removed from V and 7 bases from J, the gap between germline ends came to 11 bases. The CDR3 loop spans 12 amino acids. The germline V gene encodes CDR1 MNHEY and CDR2 SVGAGI. In nucleotides, the CDR3 is TGTGCCAGCAGTCCACACGATTCGACCCAGTACTTC. Residues: CASSPHDSTQYF.

V usage is TRBV5-1 and J usage is TRBJ2-5; 7 nucleotides match TRBD1. The germline gives CDR1 SGHRS, CDR2 YFSETQ. CDR3 length equals 14 residues. Trimming removed 4 bases from V and 5 bases from J; junction bases left unmatched: 8. The CDR3: CASSQIQGSETQYF. In DNA form, the CDR3 reads TGCGCCAGCAGCCAGATACAGGGGAGTGAGACCCAGTACTTC.

This chain connects TRBV28 to TRBJ2-1; D gene unclear. Germline CDR1 is MDHEN and CDR2 is SYDVKM. V gave up 4 bases and J gave up 6 bases, with 7 bases separating them. This CDR3 is 12 amino acids long. CDR3 in amino acids: CASSSGSNEQFF. CDR3 DNA: TGTGCCAGCAGTTCGGGTAGCAATGAGCAGTTCTTC.

The rearrangement uses TRBV3-1 (or the pseudogene TRBV3-2) and TRBJ2-1; D ambiguous. The germline V gene encodes CDR1 LGHDT and CDR2 YNNKEL (reference sequence). CDR3 length: 13 residues. The ends were cut back, 0 bases at V and 4 bases at J, with 4 bases in the middle. CDR3 DNA: TGTGCCAGCAGCCAAGACAATTACAATGAGCAGTTCTTC. Its protein is CASSQDNYNEQFF.

In this sample, this clone turned up a few times. The genes are TRBV19 and TRBJ2-1; D is unresolved. CDR3 length: 16 residues. Germline V CDR1 and CDR2: LNHDA, SQIVND (reference sequence). V lost 5 bases and J lost 9, with 23 bases in between. The CDR3 region is CASSSARNGLMSEQFF. The CDR3 bases are TGTGCCAGTAGTTCGGCGAGGAATGGTCTCATGAGTGAGCAGTTCTTC.

The chain uses TRBV30 and TRBJ2-7, with 8 bases that match TRBD2. There are 12 residues in the CDR3. Germline assignment: CDR1 GTSNPN and CDR2 SVGIG (reference sequence). V lost 5 bases and J lost 6; bases outside the gene matches: 6. DNA of the CDR3: TGTGCCTGGGACCGTAGCGGGGCCGAGCAGTACTTC. Translating gives CAWDRSGAEQYF.

This chain joins TRBV4-2 and TRBJ1-2; D is possibly TRBD1 (6 bases). Trimming stripped 4 bases from V and 2 bases from J, with 8 bases between. Germline V lookup: CDR1 LGHNA, CDR2 YNFKEQ. The CDR3 contains 13 residues. The CDR3 spells CASSPDRNYGYTF. The CDR3 coding sequence is TGTGCCAGCAGCCCGGACAGAAACTATGGCTACACCTTC.

V gene TRBV3-1 (or the pseudogene TRBV3-2) combines with J gene TRBJ2-1; 8 bases fit TRBD2. CDR1 is LGHDT, CDR2 YNNKEL, per germline (reference sequence). The CDR3 totals 15 residues. V dropped 1 base and J dropped 9; count of bases not matched to a gene: 8. CDR3 residues: CASSQGSGGASEQFF. Written as DNA, the CDR3 is TGTGCCAGCAGCCAAGGCTCGGGGGGGGCTAGTGAGCAGTTCTTC.

The chain has TRBV6-5 and TRBJ2-2; perhaps TRBD2 as D (7 bases). The CDR3 totals 16 residues. CDR1 is MNHEY and CDR2 is SVGAGI in the germline V gene. The V end was cut by 2 bases, the J end by 4 bases, with 14 bases between. The CDR3 DNA reads TGTGCCAGCAGTTACGGTGGAGGGGGGGGCACCGGGGAGCTGTTTTTT. This sequence encodes CASSYGGGGGTGELFF.

V is TRBV9 and J is TRBJ2-7; no definite D call. The germline V and J ends were trimmed by 4 bases and 0 bases, with 11 bases remaining between them. The CDR3 has 14 amino acids. CDR1 and CDR2 from the germline V gene are SGDLS and YYNGEE. CDR3 sequence (DNA): TGTGCCAGCAGCCTTAGTCAGGTCTCCTACGAGCAGTACTTC. As protein: CASSLSQVSYEQYF.

The chain employs TRBV3-1 (or the pseudogene TRBV3-2) and TRBJ1-6, with a possible D match to TRBD1 (5 bases). Germline values: CDR1 LGHDT, CDR2 YNNKEL (reference sequence). The CDR3 extends over 15 amino acids. Trimming took off 1 base at V and 7 bases at J, with 11 bases between the two ends. The CDR3 nucleotides read TGTGCCAGCAGCCAAGGGGGCAGGGTAAATTCACCCCTCCACTTT. Its translation is CASSQGGRVNSPLHF.

This chain joins TRBV18 and TRBJ2-7; 9 bases fit TRBD1. The CDR3 contains 15 residues. CDR1 is KGHSH, CDR2 LQKENI, per germline. V lost 4 bases and J lost 2; bases outside the gene matches: 6. CDR3 coding DNA: TGTGCCAGCTCACAGGGACAGGGTCCTACCTACGAGCAGTACTTC. It encodes CASSQGQGPTYEQYF.

Here the CDR3 reads CASSDTGGTEAFF. CDR3 nucleotides: TGTGCCAGCAGCGATACAGGGGGCACTGAAGCTTTCTTT. This rearrangement joins TRBV9 to TRBJ1-1, with 8 nucleotides matching TRBD1. The CDR3 extends over 13 amino acids. The V gene's germline CDR1 is SGDLS and CDR2 YYNGEE. V dropped 3 bases and J dropped 4; count of bases not matched to a gene: 2.

The chain is built from TRBV18 and TRBJ1-1, with a tentative D call TRBD1 (6 bases). V gave up 2 bases and J gave up 5 bases, with 15 bases separating them. Germline V CDR1 and CDR2: KGHSH, LQKENI. This CDR3 comprises 15 residues. For the CDR3, the DNA is TGTGCCAGCTCACCAACCGGGGGGCTCGGGACTGAAGCTTTCTTT. Translated: CASSPTGGLGTEAFF.

This chain uses TRBV6-6 with TRBJ2-1; 8 bases agree with TRBD2. The ends lost 2 bases at V and 3 bases at J; junction bases unmatched: 6. Germline lookup yields CDR1 MNHNY and CDR2 SVGAGI (reference sequence). The CDR3 loop spans 16 amino acids. The CDR3 region has the DNA TGTGCCAGCAGTTACCATACGGGGGGGCTCTACAATGAGCAGTTCTTC. Its translation: CASSYHTGGLYNEQFF.

This sequence joins TRBV7-6 and TRBJ1-3; no reliable D call. V gave up 0 bases and J gave up 2 bases, with 8 bases separating them. Per the germline V gene, CDR1 is SGHVS and CDR2 is FNYEAQ. CDR3 length: 15 amino acids. CDR3 protein: CASSLAAGPGNTIYF. The DNA of the CDR3 is TGTGCCAGCAGCTTAGCCGCAGGCCCTGGAAACACCATATATTTT. The complete variable domain, with remaining parts taken from reference TRBV7-6 and TRBJ1-3, reads GAGVSQSPRYKVTKRGQDVALRCDPISGHVSLYWYRQALGQGPEFLTYFNYEAQQDKSGLPNDRFSAERPEGSISTLTIQRTEQRDSAMYRCASSLAAGPGNTIYFGEGSWLTVV.

V is TRBV27 and J is TRBJ2-2; 9 positions agree with TRBD1. CDR1 and CDR2 from the germline V gene are MNHEY and SMNVEV (reference sequence). The CDR3 is 15 amino acids. V dropped 6 bases and J dropped 1; count of bases not matched to a gene: 3. The CDR3 reads CASRRDRENTGELFF. The CDR3 nucleotides read TGTGCCAGCAGGAGGGACAGGGAGAACACCGGGGAGCTGTTTTTT.

This chain joins TRBV7-2 and TRBJ2-5; D possibly corresponds to TRBD2 (5 bases). Germline V lookup: CDR1 SGHTA, CDR2 FQGNSA. The ends were cut back, 3 bases at V and 5 bases at J, with 10 bases in the middle. This CDR3 is built from 13 residues. The CDR3 protein is CASSLRGLETQYF. The DNA for the CDR3 is TGTGCCAGCAGCTTGCGAGGGTTGGAGACCCAGTACTTC.

The rearrangement joins TRBV2 to TRBJ1-1, with D perhaps TRBD1 (6 bases). The CDR3 spans 13 residues. The V gene lost 10 bases and the J gene lost 4 bases, with 16 bases spanning the gap. CDR1 SNHLY and CDR2 FYNNEI come from the germline V gene. CDR3 sequence reads: CATRTVRSTEAFF. The CDR3 region has the DNA TGTGCCACCCGGACAGTCAGGAGCACTGAAGCTTTCTTT.

This clone was detected only a few times. The chain couples TRBV6-5 to TRBJ1-2, with 7 nucleotides matching TRBD1. The germline gives CDR1 MNHEY, CDR2 SVGAGI. CDR3 size: 14 residues. Trimming at V came to 6 bases and at J to 0 bases, leaving 4 bases not matched to a gene. The CDR3: CASRRQGANYGYTF. The DNA of the CDR3 is TGTGCCAGCAGACGCCAGGGGGCTAACTATGGCTACACCTTC.

CDR3 in amino acids: CASSFVGQGAGGYTF. The CDR3 nucleotides read TGTGCCAGCAGCTTTGTAGGTCAGGGGGCTGGTGGCTACACCTTC. This chain uses TRBV7-2 with TRBJ1-2; 8 bases fit TRBD1. Germline values: CDR1 SGHTA, CDR2 FQGNSA. CDR3 size: 15 residues. With 3 bases clipped from V and 7 bases from J, the junction kept 10 bases outside the gene matches.

This chain joins TRBV7-2 and TRBJ1-5; possible D gene TRBD1, 6 bases. V was cut by 2 bases and J by 6 bases, with 11 bases left in between. CDR1 is SGHTA and CDR2 is FQGNSA in the germline V gene. The CDR3 consists of 14 residues. CDR3 region: CASSLNARGQPQHF. The DNA of the CDR3 is TGTGCCAGCAGCTTAAACGCCAGGGGTCAGCCCCAGCATTTT.